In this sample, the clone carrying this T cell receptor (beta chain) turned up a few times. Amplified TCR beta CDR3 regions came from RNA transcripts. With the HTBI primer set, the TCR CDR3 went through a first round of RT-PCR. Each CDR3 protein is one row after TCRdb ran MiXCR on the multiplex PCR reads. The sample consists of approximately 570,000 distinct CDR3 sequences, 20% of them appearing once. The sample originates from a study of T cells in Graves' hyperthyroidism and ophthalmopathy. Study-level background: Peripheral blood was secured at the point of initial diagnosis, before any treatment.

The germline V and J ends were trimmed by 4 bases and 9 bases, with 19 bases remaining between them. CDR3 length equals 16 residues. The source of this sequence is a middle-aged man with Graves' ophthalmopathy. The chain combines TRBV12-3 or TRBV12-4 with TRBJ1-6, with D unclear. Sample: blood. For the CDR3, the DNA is TGTGCCAGCAGTTCCGGGAGAGGCATCTGGGGTTCACCCCTCCACTTT. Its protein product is CASSSGRGIWGSPLHF.